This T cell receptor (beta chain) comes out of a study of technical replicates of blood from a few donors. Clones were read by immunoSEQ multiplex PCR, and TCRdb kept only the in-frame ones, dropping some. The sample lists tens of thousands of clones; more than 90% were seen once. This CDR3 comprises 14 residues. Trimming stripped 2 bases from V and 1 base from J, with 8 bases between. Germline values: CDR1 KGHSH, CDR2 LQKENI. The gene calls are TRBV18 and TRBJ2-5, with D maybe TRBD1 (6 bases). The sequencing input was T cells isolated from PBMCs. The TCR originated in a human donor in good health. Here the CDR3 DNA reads TGTGCCAGCTCACCAGTGGACAGCCAAGAGACCCAGTACTTC. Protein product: CASSPVDSQETQYF.